This T cell receptor (beta chain) was sequenced in a study of shared clonotypes between healthy human individuals. Study outcomes and limitations: Memory subsets generally showed smaller estimated richness than naive subsets did.

Libraries were prepared by immunoSEQ multiplex PCR; TCRdb keeps only in-frame clonotypes and omits some of them. The table lists around 120,000 clones, less than 75% of them singletons. The CD8 memory fraction combined CD45RO+ cells with TemRA cells (CCR7-negative CD45RA+). Notes on this clone: Its cognate antigen is unknown.

The CDR3 has 16 residues. Trimming left V 4 bases short and J 2 bases short, with 17 bases between. CDR1 MNHEY and CDR2 SVGAGI come from the germline V gene. The sequence was obtained from a woman aged 30 to 39 in good health. V gene TRBV6-5 combines with J gene TRBJ2-5; no definite D call. Sequenced: memory CD8+ T cells sorted from blood. Subset: CD45RO+ cells pooled with CCR7-negative TemRA cells. CDR3 DNA: TGTGCCAGCAGTTCGCGACAAGCAACGATACAAGAGACCCAGTACTTC. Its protein product is CASSSRQATIQETQYF.